A selection of T cell receptor beta chains follows, all from one sample in a study of PD-1 blockade in classical Hodgkin lymphoma. The protocol was immunoSEQ multiplex PCR, while the TCRdb copy is restricted to in-frame clones and leaves out a portion. The sample has about 15,000 clones; roughly three quarters are singletons. The sequenced sample was CD4+ T cells from blood, obtained before the fourth cycle of nivolumab. The receptors stem from a human donor with classical Hodgkin lymphoma. Both conserved end residues are part of each CDR3. D genes are given only for firm matches.

>TRBD2|TRBV6-6|TRBJ2-7
CASTTGASGHEQYF
>TRBD1|TRBV5-1|TRBJ2-7
CASSSASQGASYEQYF
>NA|TRBV15|TRBJ2-1
CATSRSANQEQFF
>NA|TRBV19|TRBJ2-3
CASSMALLREGTDTQYF
>NA|TRBV7-2|TRBJ2-7
CASSSPGVGSYEQYF
>NA|TRBV7-2|TRBJ1-5
CASSLGRGNQPQHF
>NA|TRBV2|TRBJ2-7
CASRASSSYEQYF
>TRBD1|TRBV27|TRBJ2-7
CASRRQGAGGEQYF
>TRBD1|TRBV5-1|TRBJ2-7
CASSLSSTGGSEQYF
>NA|TRBV18|TRBJ1-1
CASSLQGNTEAFF
>NA|TRBV4-1|TRBJ2-7
CASSQPSNTGSYEQYF
>NA|TRBV15|TRBJ2-1
CATSRPSFNEQFF
>NA|TRBV5-1|TRBJ2-7
CASSQTPSYEQYF
>NA|TRBV11-2|TRBJ2-1
CASSLIRGTYNEQFF
>NA|TRBV2|TRBJ2-1
CASSDSYNEQFF
>NA|TRBV20-1|TRBJ2-7
CSATRGDEQYF
>TRBD1|TRBV19|TRBJ2-1
CASSRTGEQFF
>NA|TRBV11-2|TRBJ1-1
CASSRGGEAFF
>TRBD1|TRBV5-6|TRBJ1-6
CASHTRSIGQGASPLHF
>NA|TRBV10-3|TRBJ1-2
CAISESTPETYGYTF
>NA|TRBV30|TRBJ2-1
CAWSVLTPDNEQFF
>NA|TRBV7-9|TRBJ2-7
CASSLEGRARRNSYEQYF
>TRBD1|TRBV7-7|TRBJ2-7
CASDHAGTGSYEQYF
>TRBD1|TRBV7-9|TRBJ1-6
CASSSGPSAGQTNSPLHF
>TRBD2|TRBV7-2|TRBJ2-1
CASSLVAVGTSGREQFF
>NA|TRBV7-9|TRBJ1-1
CASSPITDNTEAFF
>NA|TRBV7-9|TRBJ2-5
CASSLLTGTETQYF
>NA|TRBV20-1|TRBJ2-1
CSASFGNEQFF
>NA|TRBV29-1|TRBJ2-7
CSVVSSRYEQYF
>NA|TRBV11-3|TRBJ2-1
CASSLDGVGLGGGNEQFF
>NA|TRBV11-2|TRBJ1-1
CASSKWGNTEAFF
>NA|TRBV10-2|TRBJ1-5
CASSDWLSNQPQHF
>NA|TRBV14|TRBJ2-7
CASSQKGGGTSGEQYF
>NA|TRBV5-5|TRBJ2-7
CASILGAGLTYEQYF
>TRBD1|TRBV15|TRBJ2-1
CATKPGQVVYNEQFF
>NA|TRBV12-5|TRBJ2-6
CASAYSGANVLTF
>NA|TRBV27|TRBJ1-4
CARKREGLTNEKLFF
>NA|TRBV5-1|TRBJ2-1
CASSLGGSSYNEQFF
>TRBD1|TRBV5-1|TRBJ2-7
CASSPPDRGSYHEQYF
>NA|TRBV6-1|TRBJ2-2
CASKRDTSTGELFF
>TRBD1|TRBV6-5|TRBJ1-6
CASSYSPGQGNSPLHF
>NA|TRBV7-9|TRBJ2-4
CASSLTEGYRGNIQYF
>NA|TRBV6-5|TRBJ2-3
CASSSRDLGTDTQYF
>NA|TRBV5-5|TRBJ1-2
CASSLYYGYTF
>NA|TRBV2|TRBJ2-3
CASSSQGTDTQYF
>NA|TRBV16|NA
CASSQMWSSYEQYF
>TRBD1|TRBV11-2|TRBJ1-1
CASSPDRGTEAFF
>NA|TRBV2|TRBJ2-1
CASRPTPLESLINEQFF
>TRBD1|TRBV10-3|TRBJ2-7
CAISGSEGAGEQYF
>NA|TRBV11-2|TRBJ2-7
CASSLQGWGVNEQYF
>NA|TRBV6-1|TRBJ1-2
CASKRGDGYTF
>TRBD2|TRBV7-9|TRBJ2-7
CASSLVAGVAYEQYF
>NA|TRBV6-5|TRBJ2-1
CASSHPGGDEQFF
>NA|TRBV7-9|TRBJ2-7
CASSTTTGSYEQYF
>NA|TRBV28|TRBJ1-1
CASSLRTENTEAFF
>NA|TRBV21-1|TRBJ1-2
CASSKETGDYGYTF
>NA|TRBV4-1|TRBJ2-4
CASSQYTVVQNIQYF